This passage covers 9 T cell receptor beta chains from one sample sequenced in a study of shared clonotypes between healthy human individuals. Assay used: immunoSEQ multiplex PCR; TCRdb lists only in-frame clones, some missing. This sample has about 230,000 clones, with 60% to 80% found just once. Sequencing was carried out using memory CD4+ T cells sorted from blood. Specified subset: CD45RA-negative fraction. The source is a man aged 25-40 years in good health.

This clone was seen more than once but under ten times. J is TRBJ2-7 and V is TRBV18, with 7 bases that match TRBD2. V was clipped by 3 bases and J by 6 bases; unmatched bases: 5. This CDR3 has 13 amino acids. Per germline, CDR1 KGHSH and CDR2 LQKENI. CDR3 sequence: CASSPISGFEQYF. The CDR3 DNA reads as TGTGCCAGCTCACCCATTAGCGGGTTCGAGCAGTACTTC.

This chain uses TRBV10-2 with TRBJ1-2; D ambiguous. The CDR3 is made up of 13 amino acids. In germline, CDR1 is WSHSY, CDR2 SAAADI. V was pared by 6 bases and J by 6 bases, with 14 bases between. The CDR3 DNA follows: TGCGCCAGCAGCCCCCACCCCTTAAATGGCTACACCTTC. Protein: CASSPHPLNGYTF.

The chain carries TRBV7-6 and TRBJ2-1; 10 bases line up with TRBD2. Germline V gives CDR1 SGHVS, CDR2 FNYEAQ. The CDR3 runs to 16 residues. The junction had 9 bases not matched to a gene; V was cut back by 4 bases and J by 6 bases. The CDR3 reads CASSSPGLAKPNEQFF. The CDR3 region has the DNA TGTGCCAGCAGCTCACCGGGACTAGCGAAACCCAATGAGCAGTTCTTC.

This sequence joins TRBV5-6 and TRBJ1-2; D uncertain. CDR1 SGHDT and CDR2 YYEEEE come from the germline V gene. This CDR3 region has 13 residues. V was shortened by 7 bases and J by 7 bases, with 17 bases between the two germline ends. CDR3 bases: TGTGCCAGCCTTAACCCGTTCTTGGGTGGCTACACCTTC. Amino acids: CASLNPFLGGYTF.

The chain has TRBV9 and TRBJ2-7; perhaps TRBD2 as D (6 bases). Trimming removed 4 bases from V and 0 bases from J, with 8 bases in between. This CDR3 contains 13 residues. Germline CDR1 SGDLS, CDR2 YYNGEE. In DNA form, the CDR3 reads TGTGCCAGCAGCTACGGGAGCTCCTACGAGCAGTACTTC. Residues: CASSYGSSYEQYF.

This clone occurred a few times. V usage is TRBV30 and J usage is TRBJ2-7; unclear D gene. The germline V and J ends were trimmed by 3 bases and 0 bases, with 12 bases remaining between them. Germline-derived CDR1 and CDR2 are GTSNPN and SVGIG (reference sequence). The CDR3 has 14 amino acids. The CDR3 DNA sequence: TGTGCCTGGAGGTCTGCATCACGCTCCTACGAGCAGTACTTC. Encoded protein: CAWRSASRSYEQYF.

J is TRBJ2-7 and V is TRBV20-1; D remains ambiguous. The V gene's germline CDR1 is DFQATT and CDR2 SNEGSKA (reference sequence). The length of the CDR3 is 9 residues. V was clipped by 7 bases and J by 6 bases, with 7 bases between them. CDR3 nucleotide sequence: TGCAGTGTGGGTGTCGAGCAGTACTTC. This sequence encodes CSVGVEQYF.

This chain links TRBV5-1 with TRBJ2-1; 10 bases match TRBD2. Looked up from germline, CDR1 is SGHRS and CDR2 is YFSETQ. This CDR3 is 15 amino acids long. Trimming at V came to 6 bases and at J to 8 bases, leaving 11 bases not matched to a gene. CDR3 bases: TGCGCCAGCACGTCACTAGCGGGAATGGGCGATGAGCAGTTCTTC. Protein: CASTSLAGMGDEQFF. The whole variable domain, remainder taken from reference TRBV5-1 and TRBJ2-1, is KAGVTQTPRYLIKTRGQQVTLSCSPISGHRSVSWYQQTPGQGLQFLFEYFSETQRNKGNFPGRFSGRQFSNSRSEMNVSTLELGDSALYLCASTSLAGMGDEQFFGPGTRLTVL.

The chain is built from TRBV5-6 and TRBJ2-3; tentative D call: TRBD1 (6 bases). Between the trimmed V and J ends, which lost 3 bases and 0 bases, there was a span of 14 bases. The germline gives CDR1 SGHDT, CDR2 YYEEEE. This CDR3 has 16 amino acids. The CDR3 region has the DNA TGTGCCAGCAGCTCCCGGACAGTTCAAAGCACAGATACGCAGTATTTT. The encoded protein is CASSSRTVQSTDTQYF.